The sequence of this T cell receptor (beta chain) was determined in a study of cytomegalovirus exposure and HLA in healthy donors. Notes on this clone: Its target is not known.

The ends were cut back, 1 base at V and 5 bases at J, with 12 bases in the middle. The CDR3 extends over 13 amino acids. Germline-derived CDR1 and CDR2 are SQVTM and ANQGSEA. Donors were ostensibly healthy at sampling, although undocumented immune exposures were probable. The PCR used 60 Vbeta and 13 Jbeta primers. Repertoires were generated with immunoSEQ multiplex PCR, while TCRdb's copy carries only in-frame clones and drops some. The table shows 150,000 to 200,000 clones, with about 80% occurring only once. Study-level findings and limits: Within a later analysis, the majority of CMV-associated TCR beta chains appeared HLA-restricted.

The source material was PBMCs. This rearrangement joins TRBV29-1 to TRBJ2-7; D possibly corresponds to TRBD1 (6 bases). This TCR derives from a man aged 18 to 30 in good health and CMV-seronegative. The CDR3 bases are TGCAGCGTTGAAGGCACAGGGTACGACGAGCAGTACTTC. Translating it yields CSVEGTGYDEQYF.